The 25 T cell receptor beta chains in this list originate from one sample, sequenced in a study of blood T cell repertoires in COVID-19 (dated by TCRdb to about 2020). Preparation of the library involved the immunoSEQ multiplex PCR assay. What TCRdb holds here is the immuneACCESS table cut down to in-frame rearrangements. Part of the clones is not present; checked against another copy, under half of the missing clones reflect an unresolved V gene, and the others are unexplained. For this sample there are about 250,000 clones; more than 75% appear just once. The top ten clones comprise 1.5% to 2% of the sample. The specimen sequenced was PBMCs or T cells enriched from blood (not recorded which). Receptor source: a middle-aged man who had recovered from COVID-19.

The J gene is TRBJ2-3, the V gene TRBV28; the D gene is possibly TRBD1 (7 bases). Germline values: CDR1 MDHEN, CDR2 SYDVKM. This CDR3 is 16 amino acids long. V was cut by 7 bases and J by 0 bases, with 17 bases left in between. This CDR3 reads CASTGGTVTSTDTQYF. The CDR3 DNA is TGTGCCAGCACCGGAGGGACAGTGACTAGCACAGATACGCAGTATTTT.

This sequence joins TRBV29-1 and TRBJ2-3, with 11 positions matching TRBD1. The J segment lost 2 bases and the V segment lost 3 bases, leaving 10 bases of the junction unmatched. The CDR3 runs 17 residues. The germline V gene has CDR1 SQVTM and CDR2 ANQGSEA. In DNA, the CDR3 is TGCAGCGTTGAGAGGACAGGGGGCGGCCTTTCCACAGATACGCAGTATTTT. This translates into CSVERTGGGLSTDTQYF.

This clone has ten or more counts. V gene TRBV6-2 or TRBV6-3 combines with J gene TRBJ1-1; no clear D. The CDR3 contains 15 residues. Looked up from germline, CDR1 is MNHEY and CDR2 is SVGEGT. Trimming cost V 5 bases and J 10 bases, with 23 bases left between them. In DNA form, the CDR3 reads TGTGCCAGCAGTAAAAGGTGGCGGGCGAAGGTAGGAGCTTTCTTT. Its translation is CASSKRWRAKVGAFF.

The chain recombines TRBV1 with TRBJ2-2; TRBD2, as called in the table, went unchecked against the DNA. TRBV1 is a listed pseudogene. The CDR3 covers 17 residues. In nucleotides, the CDR3 is TGCACCAGCAGCCAAGATCGTGAGGGCGCGAACACCGGGGAGCTGTTTTTT. Amino acid sequence: CTSSQDREGANTGELFF.

The count of this clone is one. The chain employs TRBV2 and TRBJ2-7, with TRBD1 matching over 9 bases. From germline, CDR1 is SNHLY and CDR2 FYNNEI. The CDR3 spans 16 residues. Losses at the gene ends were 4 bases for V and 3 bases for J; bases not matched to a gene: 10. This CDR3 is CASSGPSGTGRYEQYF. The CDR3 region has the DNA TGTGCCAGCAGTGGTCCCTCCGGGACAGGGCGCTACGAGCAGTACTTC.

This sequence joins TRBV5-1 and TRBJ2-7, with TRBD2 matching over 7 bases. The CDR3 is made up of 15 amino acids. Unmatched junction bases numbered 9, after V lost 3 bases and J lost 3 bases. Germline V gene lookup returns CDR1 SGHRS and CDR2 YFSETQ. CDR3 coding DNA: TGCGCCAGCAGCTGGACTGGCGGGAGTCTCTACGAGCAGTACTTC. This codes for CASSWTGGSLYEQYF. The whole variable domain, remainder taken from reference TRBV5-1 and TRBJ2-7, is KAGVTQTPRYLIKTRGQQVTLSCSPISGHRSVSWYQQTPGQGLQFLFEYFSETQRNKGNFPGRFSGRQFSNSRSEMNVSTLELGDSALYLCASSWTGGSLYEQYFGPGTRLTVT.

V is TRBV28 and J is TRBJ1-3; the match to TRBD1 covers 7 bases. Germline CDR1 MDHEN, CDR2 SYDVKM. V lost 5 bases to trimming and J lost 0 bases; unmatched junction nucleotides: 4. This CDR3 has 15 amino acids. The CDR3 DNA follows: TGTGCCAGCAGTCGGACAGGAGGCTCTGGAAACACCATATATTTT. Amino acid sequence: CASSRTGGSGNTIYF.

V and J are TRBV10-3 and TRBJ2-3, with 11 bases aligning to TRBD2. The trim removed 0 bases at V and 5 bases at J, leaving 7 bases unmatched. The germline gives CDR1 ENHRY, CDR2 SYGVKD. This CDR3 has 17 amino acids. As DNA, the CDR3 is TGTGCCATCAGTGAGTCGAGTAGCGGGAGGGCGGGAGATACGCAGTATTTT. This gives the protein CAISESSSGRAGDTQYF.

The chain joins TRBV10-2 to TRBJ2-1, with 12 bases identical to TRBD2. Trimming at V came to 4 bases and at J to 7 bases, leaving 2 bases not matched to a gene. The germline V gene has CDR1 WSHSY and CDR2 SAAADI. This CDR3 is 14 amino acids long. For the CDR3, the DNA is TGCGCCAGCAGTGTGGGACTAGCGGGTAATGAGCAGTTCTTC. Its protein is CASSVGLAGNEQFF.

The genes are TRBV6-1 and TRBJ1-1; D unresolved. CDR3 length: 14 amino acids. Germline CDR1 MNHNS, CDR2 SASEGT. V was clipped by 3 bases and J by 1 base, with 9 bases between them. CDR3 sequence (DNA): TGTGCCAGCAGTGACAGGACTCGGAACACTGAAGCTTTCTTT. This sequence encodes CASSDRTRNTEAFF.

The rearrangement links TRBV6-5 to TRBJ1-6, with TRBD1 as a possible D gene (5 bases). Trimming removed 0 bases from V and 7 bases from J, with 13 bases in between. In germline, CDR1 is MNHEY, CDR2 SVGAGI. CDR3 size: 16 residues. The CDR3 DNA reads as TGTGCCAGCAGTTACTCTTCCCTGCGGGGGAATTCACCCCTCCACTTT. The encoded protein is CASSYSSLRGNSPLHF.

The rearrangement links TRBV9 to TRBJ1-6; possibly TRBD1 for D (6 bases). V gave up 5 bases and J gave up 9 bases, with 15 bases separating them. This CDR3 contains 14 residues. Germline CDR1 SGDLS, CDR2 YYNGEE. The DNA of the CDR3 is TGTGCCAGCAGTGTCTCCGAGGGGGTTTCACCCCTCCACTTT. This codes for CASSVSEGVSPLHF.

The chain is built from TRBV10-2 and TRBJ1-1; 9 bases match TRBD1. There are 14 residues in the CDR3. The trim removed 6 bases at V and 0 bases at J, leaving 2 bases unmatched. CDR1 and CDR2 from the germline V gene are WSHSY and SAAADI. CDR3 sequence reads: CASRTGGLNTEAFF. In nucleotides, the CDR3 is TGCGCCAGCAGGACAGGGGGGCTGAACACTGAAGCTTTCTTT.

This rearrangement joins TRBV6-5 to TRBJ2-7; TRBD1 is a possible D gene (6 bases). Germline V CDR1 and CDR2: MNHEY, SVGAGI. Trimming stripped 11 bases from V and 4 bases from J, with 15 bases between. This CDR3 region has 12 residues. CDR3 protein: CAAWSRGYEQYF. As DNA, the CDR3 is TGTGCCGCTTGGTCCAGGGGATACGAGCAGTACTTC.

The gene calls are TRBV7-9 and TRBJ1-2; D is possibly TRBD1 (5 bases). From germline, CDR1 is SEHNR and CDR2 FQNEAQ (reference sequence). The CDR3 spans 12 residues. Trimming cost V 5 bases and J 3 bases, with 7 bases left between them. CDR3 nucleotides: TGTGCCAGCAGCCAGACAGACTATGGCTACACCTTC. Encoded protein: CASSQTDYGYTF.

V usage is TRBV19 and J usage is TRBJ1-5; tentative D call: TRBD1 (5 bases). The CDR3 extends over 14 amino acids. The V gene's germline CDR1 is LNHDA and CDR2 SQIVND (reference sequence). The V end lost 3 bases, the J end lost 10 bases, and 16 bases lay between the germline ends. For the CDR3, the DNA is TGTGCCAGTAGTATCACGGGGGGTGGGAGTCCCCAGCATTTT. Its translation is CASSITGGGSPQHF.

The gene calls are TRBV28 and TRBJ1-4; D is ambiguous. CDR1 and CDR2 (germline): MDHEN, SYDVKM. The CDR3 has 14 amino acids. V lost 5 bases and J lost 6, with 13 bases in between. In nucleotides, the CDR3 is TGTGCCAGCAGTCCGCCTGGGCGGGATGAAAAACTGTTTTTT. Translating it yields CASSPPGRDEKLFF.

The rearrangement links TRBV5-1 to TRBJ2-3, with 10 bases aligning to TRBD2. The V gene's germline CDR1 is SGHRS and CDR2 YFSETQ. This CDR3 is 15 amino acids long. J gave up 2 bases and V 5 bases, and 5 bases lay outside the gene matches. The CDR3 DNA follows: TGCGCCAGCAGATCGAGCGGGGGGGCCACAGATACGCAGTATTTT. This gives the protein CASRSSGGATDTQYF. Together with reference TRBV5-1 and TRBJ2-3, the CDR3 gives the full variable domain: KAGVTQTPRYLIKTRGQQVTLSCSPISGHRSVSWYQQTPGQGLQFLFEYFSETQRNKGNFPGRFSGRQFSNSRSEMNVSTLELGDSALYLCASRSSGGATDTQYFGPGTRLTVL.

This clone was found a few times. The chain combines TRBV11-3 with TRBJ2-7, with TRBD1 as a possible D gene (6 bases). V was cut by 4 bases and J by 2 bases, with 9 bases left in between. This CDR3 comprises 13 residues. The germline V gene has CDR1 SGHNT and CDR2 YENEEA. The CDR3 loop is CASSSTGTYEQYF. In DNA form, the CDR3 reads TGTGCCAGCAGCTCGACAGGAACCTACGAGCAGTACTTC.

This CDR3 reads CASSSNGDLGEKLFF. CDR3 coding DNA: TGTGCCAGCTCATCGAACGGGGATCTGGGTGAAAAACTGTTTTTT. This sequence joins TRBV18 and TRBJ1-4; no clear D gene. Trimming removed 5 bases at V and 7 bases at J, with 17 bases between. Germline CDR1 KGHSH, CDR2 LQKENI. The CDR3 covers 15 residues. Supplemented by reference TRBV18 and TRBJ1-4, the full variable domain reads NAGVMQNPRHLVRRRGQEARLRCSPMKGHSHVYWYRQLPEEGLKFMVYLQKENIIDESGMPKERFSAEFPKEGPSILRIQQVVRGDSAAYFCASSSNGDLGEKLFFGSGTQLSVL.

This chain connects TRBV28 to TRBJ2-7; D not resolved. Germline V CDR1 and CDR2: MDHEN, SYDVKM. This CDR3 is 11 amino acids long. V shed 7 bases and J shed 3 bases, with 7 bases lying between them. The CDR3 DNA is TGTGCCAGCACCGCTAGCTACGAGCAGTACTTC. Its translation is CASTASYEQYF.

The chain carries TRBV7-2 and TRBJ2-2, with D unresolved. Trimming stripped 5 bases from V and 1 base from J, with 11 bases between. Germline loops: CDR1 SGHTA, CDR2 FQGNSA. There are 15 residues in the CDR3. The CDR3 region has the DNA TGTGCCAGCAGCAAGATCTCGGGGAACACCGGGGAGCTGTTTTTT. It encodes CASSKISGNTGELFF.

The chain employs TRBV30 and TRBJ1-4; maybe TRBD1 (6 bases). V lost 3 bases to trimming and J lost 2 bases, with 10 bases between them. The CDR3 has 14 amino acids. In germline, CDR1 is GTSNPN, CDR2 SVGIG (reference sequence). The CDR3 DNA follows: TGTGCCTGGAGAGGGGGGGCTACTAATGAAAAACTGTTTTTT. Translating it yields CAWRGGATNEKLFF.

This rearrangement joins TRBV2 to TRBJ2-3, with no clear D. From germline, CDR1 is SNHLY and CDR2 FYNNEI. Trimming shortened V by 9 bases and J by 6 bases, and 10 bases separated the two germline ends. The CDR3 length is 11 residues. The CDR3 region is CASTLLDTQYF. CDR3 DNA: TGTGCCAGTACCCTATTGGATACGCAGTATTTT.

This clone was detected once. The rearrangement links TRBV6-5 to TRBJ1-5; 9 bases line up with TRBD1. The CDR3 totals 14 residues. Germline values: CDR1 MNHEY, CDR2 SVGAGI. V lost 10 bases to trimming and J lost 7 bases; unmatched junction nucleotides: 11. The chain's CDR3 is CATWDRERRQPQHF. DNA for the CDR3: TGTGCCACCTGGGACAGGGAACGGAGGCAGCCCCAGCATTTT.